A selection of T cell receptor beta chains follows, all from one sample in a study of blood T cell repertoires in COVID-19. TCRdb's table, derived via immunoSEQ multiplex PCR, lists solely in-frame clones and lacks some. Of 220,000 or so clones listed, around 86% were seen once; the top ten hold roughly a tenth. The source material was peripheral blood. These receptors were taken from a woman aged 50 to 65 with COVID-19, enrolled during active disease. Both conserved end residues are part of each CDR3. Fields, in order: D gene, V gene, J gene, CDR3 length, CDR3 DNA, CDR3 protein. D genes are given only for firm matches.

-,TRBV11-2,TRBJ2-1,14,TGTGCCAGCAGCTTAGTACCGGTGCGGGGTGAGCAGTTCTTC,CASSLVPVRGEQFF
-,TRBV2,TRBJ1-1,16,TGTGCCAGCAGGACCCCCTGGCGTGCAGGCTACACTGAAGCTTTCTTT,CASRTPWRAGYTEAFF
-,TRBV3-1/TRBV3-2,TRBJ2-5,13,TGTGCCAGCAGCCCGTATATTTTAGAGACCCAGTACTTC,CASSPYILETQYF
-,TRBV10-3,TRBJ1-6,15,TGTGCCATCAGTGATACAGGGATGGTTGATTCACCCCTCCACTTT,CAISDTGMVDSPLHF
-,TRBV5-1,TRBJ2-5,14,TGCGCCAGTAGACTCTGGGGGGTAGGGGAGACCCAGTACTTC,CASRLWGVGETQYF
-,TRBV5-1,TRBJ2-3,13,TGCGCCAGCAGCCCGGGGGACACAGATACGCAGTATTTT,CASSPGDTDTQYF
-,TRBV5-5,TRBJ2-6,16,TGTGCCAGCAGTCGGAGTCCCATCTCTGGGGCCAACGTCCTGACTTTC,CASSRSPISGANVLTF
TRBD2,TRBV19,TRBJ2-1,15,TGTGCCAGTAGTATTTACCTAGCGGGGCCCAATGAGCAGTTCTTC,CASSIYLAGPNEQFF
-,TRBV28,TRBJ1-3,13,TGTGCCAGCAGTTTAAACAGGGGAAACACCATATATTTT,CASSLNRGNTIYF
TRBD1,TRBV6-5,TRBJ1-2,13,TGTGCCAGCAGCCTACAGGGGGCGTATGGCTACACCTTC,CASSLQGAYGYTF
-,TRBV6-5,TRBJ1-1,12,TGTGCCAGCAGTCCCCACTCCTTTTTGGCTTTCTTT,CASSPHSFLAFF
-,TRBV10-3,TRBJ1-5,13,TGTGCCATCAGTGAGACAGGGTCTCAGCCCCAGCATTTT,CAISETGSQPQHF
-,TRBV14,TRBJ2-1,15,TGTGCCAGCAGCTTAACAGGGTTATCCTACAATGAGCAGTTCTTC,CASSLTGLSYNEQFF
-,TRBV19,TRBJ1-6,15,TGTGCCAGTAGTAATACAGGCCAGGGTAATTCACCCCTCCACTTT,CASSNTGQGNSPLHF
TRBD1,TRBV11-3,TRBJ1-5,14,TGTGCCAGCAGCTCGACAGGGACGGATCAGCCCCAGCATTTT,CASSSTGTDQPQHF
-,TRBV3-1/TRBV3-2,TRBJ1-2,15,TGTGCCAGCAGCCCAAGGAGGGGGGGCGGCTATGGCTACACCTTC,CASSPRRGGGYGYTF
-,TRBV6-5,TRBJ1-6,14,TGTGCCAGCAGGGGAGCCCTGTCAAATTCACCCCTCCACTTT,CASRGALSNSPLHF
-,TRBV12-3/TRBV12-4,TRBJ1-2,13,TGTGCCAGCAGTCCCTCTAACAGTTATGGCTACACCTTC,CASSPSNSYGYTF